The clone carrying this T cell receptor (beta chain) was recorded many times. Antigen: not known. The data originate from a study of T cell repertoires in cytomegalovirus infection. Overall study: A matching HLA type, together with CMV infection, was signaled by public TCR beta signatures.

Each CDR3 protein gets one entry after TCRdb re-called the reads with MiXCR. The data show 450,000 to 550,000 distinct CDR3 sequences, 16% seen once. Study outcomes and limitations: CMV carriers having the relevant HLA were flagged by cumulative public TCR beta family frequency. The response measured ex vivo was dominated by TCR beta clonotypes (HLA-C-restricted and CMV-specific).

This CDR3 contains 15 residues. Trimming took 0 bases from V and 5 from J, leaving 13 bases between them. CDR1 and CDR2 from the germline V gene are LGHNT and FRNRAP. The source is a human donor in good health (CMV status not recorded). Some clones in this sample may be carry-over from other donors' samples. The sample consisted of CD8+ T cells from PBMCs. This sequence joins TRBV12-5 and TRBJ2-5, with a weak D call TRBD1 (6 bases). Here the CDR3 DNA reads TGTGCTAGTGGTTTGGTACAGGGTAAGGGGGAGACCCAGTACTTC. It yields the protein CASGLVQGKGETQYF.